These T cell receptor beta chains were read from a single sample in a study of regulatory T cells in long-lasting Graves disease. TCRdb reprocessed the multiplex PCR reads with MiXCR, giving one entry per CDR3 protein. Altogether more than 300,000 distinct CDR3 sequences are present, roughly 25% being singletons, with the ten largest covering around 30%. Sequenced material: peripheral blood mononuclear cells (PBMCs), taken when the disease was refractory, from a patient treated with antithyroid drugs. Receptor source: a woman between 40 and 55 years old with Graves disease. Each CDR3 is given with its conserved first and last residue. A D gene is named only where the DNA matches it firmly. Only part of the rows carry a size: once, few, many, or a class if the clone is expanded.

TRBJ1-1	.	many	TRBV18	CASSPLRQTEAFF	TGTGCCAGCTCACCCCTTAGACAGACTGAAGCTTTCTTT
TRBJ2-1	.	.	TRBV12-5	CASGDWGEQFF	TGTGCTAGTGGCGATTGGGGAGAGCAGTTCTTC
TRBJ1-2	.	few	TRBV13	CASSLGRGRSNGYTF	TGTGCCAGCAGCTTAGGACGGGGGCGAAGTAATGGCTACACCTTC
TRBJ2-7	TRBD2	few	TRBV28	CASNSGLAGVHEQYF	TGTGCCAGCAACTCGGGACTAGCGGGAGTCCACGAGCAGTACTTC
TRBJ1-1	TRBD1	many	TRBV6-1	CASSTLDRGLPEAFF	TGTGCCAGCAGCACTCTAGACAGGGGGCTCCCTGAAGCTTTCTTT
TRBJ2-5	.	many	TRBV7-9	CASSIQGETQYF	TGTGCCAGCAGCATTCAGGGAGAGACCCAGTACTTC
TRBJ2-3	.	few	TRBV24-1	CATNDGGQDTQYF	TGTGCCACCAATGACGGAGGCCAAGATACGCAGTATTTT
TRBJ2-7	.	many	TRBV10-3	CAISESSYEQYF	TGTGCCATCAGTGAGAGCTCCTACGAGCAGTACTTC
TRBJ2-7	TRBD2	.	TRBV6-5	CASSYSGSGSSYEQYF	TGTGCCAGCAGTTACTCGGGTAGCGGGAGCTCCTACGAGCAGTACTTC
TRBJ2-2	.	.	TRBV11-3	CASSPRTKTNTGELFF	TGTGCCAGCAGCCCCCGGACAAAGACGAACACCGGGGAGCTGTTTTTT
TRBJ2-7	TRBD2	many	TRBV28	CASEAGLSSYEQYF	TGTGCCAGCGAAGCGGGATTAAGCTCCTACGAGCAGTACTTC
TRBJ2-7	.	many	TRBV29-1	CSVEDLSGYEQYF	TGCAGCGTTGAAGATTTATCGGGGTACGAGCAGTACTTC
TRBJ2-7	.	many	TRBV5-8	CASSFRPHLQGRGETPIF	TGTGCCAGCAGCTTCCGGCCGCACCTACAGGGTAGAGGCGAGACGCCGATTTTC
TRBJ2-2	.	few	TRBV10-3	CAISDSAGELFF	TGTGCCATCAGTGACTCCGCCGGGGAGCTGTTTTTT
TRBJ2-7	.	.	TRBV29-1	CSVGRATDNEQYF	TGCAGCGTTGGAAGGGCCACAGATAACGAGCAGTACTTC
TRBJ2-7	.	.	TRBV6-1	CASSEEGFTYEQYF	TGTGCCAGCAGTGAAGAGGGATTCACCTACGAGCAGTACTTC
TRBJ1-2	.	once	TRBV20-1	CSAQAPDSNYGYTF	TGCAGTGCCCAAGCCCCGGACAGCAACTATGGCTACACCTTC
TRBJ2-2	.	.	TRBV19	CASSMGVNTGELFF	TGTGCCAGTAGTATGGGCGTGAACACCGGGGAGCTGTTTTTT
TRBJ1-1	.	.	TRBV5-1	CASSLGWAPEAFF	TGCGCCAGCAGCTTGGGATGGGCCCCTGAGGCTTTCTTT
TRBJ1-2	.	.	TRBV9	CASSSYKGNYGYTF	TGTGCCAGCAGCTCCTACAAGGGGAACTATGGCTACACCTTC
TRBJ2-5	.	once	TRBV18	CASSPPVLPGVIETQYF	TGTGCCAGCTCACCACCGGTTCTTCCAGGGGTTATAGAGACCCAGTACTTC
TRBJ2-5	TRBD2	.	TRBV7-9	CASSLFPGGEETQYF	TGTGCCAGCAGCTTATTCCCGGGGGGAGAAGAGACCCAGTACTTC
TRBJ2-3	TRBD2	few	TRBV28	CASSPGLAGVRDTQYF	TGTGCCAGCAGTCCGGGACTAGCGGGAGTTAGAGATACGCAGTATTTT
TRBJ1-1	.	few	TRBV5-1	CASSLGAAVRTEAFF	TGCGCCAGCAGCTTGGGGGCGGCGGTTCGGACTGAAGCTTTCTTT
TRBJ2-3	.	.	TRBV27	CASSRTAHTQYF	TGTGCCAGCAGCCGGACTGCCCATACGCAGTATTTT
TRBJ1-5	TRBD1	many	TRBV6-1	CASSSTGGGQPQHF	TGTGCCAGCAGCTCTACAGGGGGCGGTCAGCCCCAGCATTTT
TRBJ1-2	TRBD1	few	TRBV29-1	CSVEAGGVGPDYGYTF	TGCAGCGTTGAGGCAGGGGGTGTAGGTCCGGACTATGGCTACACCTTC